These 15 T cell receptor beta chains came from one sample sequenced in a study of beta chain features in type 1 diabetes. Every bit of the isolated RNA underwent reverse transcription, so sequencing read expressed TCRB transcripts. Only in-frame clones appear in the TCRdb table, and some are missing; sequencing was by immunoSEQ multiplex PCR. The sample lists under 250,000 clones; 27% were seen once. The sequencing sample was made of central memory CD4+ T cells from blood. Every receptor here comes from a man aged 25 to 45 in good health.

This clone has a handful of counts. The rearrangement links TRBV19 to TRBJ2-5; 10 bases line up with TRBD2. Germline V lookup: CDR1 LNHDA, CDR2 SQIVND (reference sequence). The CDR3 has 17 amino acids. Trimming removed 1 base from V and 4 bases from J; junction bases left unmatched: 9. The CDR3 DNA is TGTGCCAGTAGTATAGCGGGTAGCGGGGGGTCGGGAGAGACCCAGTACTTC. As protein: CASSIAGSGGSGETQYF.

J is TRBJ2-1 and V is TRBV15; possible D gene TRBD2, 6 bases. V lost 5 bases to trimming and J lost 0 bases, with 11 bases between them. This CDR3 has 15 residues. The germline V gene encodes CDR1 LNHNV and CDR2 YYDKDF (reference sequence). In DNA, the CDR3 is TGTGCCACCAGCCTTCCCGGGAGCTCCTACAATGAGCAGTTCTTC. Its translation is CATSLPGSSYNEQFF. Drawing the rest from reference TRBV15 and TRBJ2-1, the complete variable domain is DAMVIQNPRYQVTQFGKPVTLSCSQTLNHNVMYWYQQKSSQAPKLLFHYYDKDFNNEADTPDNFQSRRPNTSFCFLDIRSPGLGDTAMYLCATSLPGSSYNEQFFGPGTRLTVL.

A few counts support this clone. The CDR3 region has the DNA TGCGCCAGCAGCTTGGTGAAGGCAGGGATGGGCGACGAGCAGTACTTC. It is translated as CASSLVKAGMGDEQYF. The chain is built from TRBV5-1 and TRBJ2-7; D might be TRBD1 (5 bases). V was trimmed by 0 bases and J by 5 bases, leaving 18 bases between them. Germline-derived CDR1 and CDR2 are SGHRS and YFSETQ. The CDR3 covers 16 residues.

This clone was recorded many times. The chain recombines TRBV10-3 with TRBJ2-1; TRBD2 agrees at 9 bases. This CDR3 has 15 residues. Germline CDR1 ENHRY, CDR2 SYGVKD. The V and J ends lost 3 bases and 6 bases, in that order; junction bases with no gene match: 6. The CDR3 coding sequence is TGTGCCATCAGTGAAGGTCTAGCGGGACGCAATGAGCAGTTCTTC. This codes for CAISEGLAGRNEQFF.

In its sample, this clone was seen many times. The chain is built from TRBV30 and TRBJ2-3, with D possibly being TRBD1 or TRBD2 (5 bases each). Trimming cost V 7 bases and J 4 bases, with 15 bases left between them. The CDR3 sequence is 13 residues long. Germline V gene data show CDR1 as GTSNPN and CDR2 as SVGIG (reference sequence). Written as DNA, the CDR3 is TGTGCCTCGGGACGGAAAAGCCCAGATACGCAGTATTTT. Amino acids: CASGRKSPDTQYF.

The chain uses TRBV7-7 and TRBJ1-3; D is possibly TRBD1 (5 bases). Per the germline V gene, CDR1 is SSHAT and CDR2 is FNYEAQ (reference sequence). This CDR3 contains 14 residues. Trimming took 6 bases from V and 0 from J, leaving 9 bases between them. CDR3 protein: CASSPGLSGNTIYF. Written as DNA, the CDR3 is TGTGCCAGCAGTCCGGGACTCTCTGGAAACACCATATATTTT.

This clone was counted between two and nine times. This chain connects TRBV28 to TRBJ2-1, with D hard to call. There are 14 residues in the CDR3. The germline V gene encodes CDR1 MDHEN and CDR2 SYDVKM. Trimming removed 3 bases from V and 4 bases from J, with 10 bases in between. CDR3 amino acids: CASSFPSRYNEQFF. The CDR3 bases are TGTGCCAGCAGTTTCCCCAGCAGATACAATGAGCAGTTCTTC.

This clone has only a few counts. Different DNA sequences within this sample yield the same CDR3. This sequence joins TRBV29-1 and TRBJ2-7; 7 bases fit TRBD2. Germline V gives CDR1 SQVTM, CDR2 ANQGSEA. The CDR3 is 12 residues long. V gave up 4 bases and J gave up 2 bases; unmatched junction bases: 2. The CDR3 nucleotides are TGCAGCGTTGGCGGGGGAGCCTACGAGCAGTACTTC. Amino acid sequence: CSVGGGAYEQYF.

The chain recombines TRBV30 with TRBJ2-2, with 7 bases aligning to TRBD2. From germline, CDR1 is GTSNPN and CDR2 SVGIG (reference sequence). This CDR3 comprises 14 residues. The trim removed 0 bases at V and 7 bases at J, leaving 5 bases unmatched. The CDR3 nucleotides are TGTGCCTGGAGTGTATCGCGGGAGAACGGGGAGCTGTTTTTT. It translates to CAWSVSRENGELFF.

The chain combines TRBV7-9 with TRBJ2-5; 7 nucleotides line up with TRBD1. The J call may not be correct, given that the DNA end is closer to TRBJ2-7. Germline loops: CDR1 SEHNR, CDR2 FQNEAQ (reference sequence). The length of the CDR3 is 14 residues. CDR3 region: CASSPGTATYEQYF. CDR3 nucleotides: TGTGCCAGCAGCCCCGGGACAGCTACCTACGAGCAGTACTTC.

This clone was found a few times. V usage is TRBV7-9 and J usage is TRBJ2-1, with 10 bases lining up with TRBD2. CDR1 is SEHNR and CDR2 is FQNEAQ in the germline V gene (reference sequence). V lost 7 bases to trimming and J lost 2 bases; unmatched junction nucleotides: 5. The CDR3 has 15 amino acids. The CDR3 loop is CASTLTSGAYNEQFF. CDR3 bases: TGTGCCAGCACCCTAACTAGCGGGGCCTACAATGAGCAGTTCTTC.

The rearrangement links TRBV5-4 to TRBJ2-1; 12 nucleotides agree with TRBD2. After removal of 2 bases from V and 6 bases from J, the junction contained 3 bases not matched to a gene. Germline V gene sequence: CDR1 SGHNT, CDR2 YYREEE (reference sequence). The CDR3 spans 15 residues. The CDR3 loop is CASSLGTSGFNEQFF. CDR3 in DNA: TGTGCCAGCAGCTTAGGGACTAGCGGGTTCAATGAGCAGTTCTTC.

This clone has only a few counts. The rearrangement uses TRBV5-1 and TRBJ1-2, with unresolved D. The CDR3 length is 15 residues. V shed 0 bases and J shed 0 bases, with 9 bases lying between them. Germline V lookup: CDR1 SGHRS, CDR2 YFSETQ. CDR3 region: CASSLDGSSNYGYTF. The CDR3 region has the DNA TGCGCCAGCAGCTTGGATGGGTCCTCTAACTATGGCTACACCTTC. Variable domain in full (rest from reference TRBV5-1 and TRBJ1-2): KAGVTQTPRYLIKTRGQQVTLSCSPISGHRSVSWYQQTPGQGLQFLFEYFSETQRNKGNFPGRFSGRQFSNSRSEMNVSTLELGDSALYLCASSLDGSSNYGYTFGSGTRLTVV.

J is TRBJ2-3 and V is TRBV19; D remains ambiguous. The V end lost 8 bases, the J end lost 1 base, and 13 bases lay between the germline ends. This CDR3 is built from 14 residues. CDR1 LNHDA and CDR2 SQIVND come from the germline V gene (reference sequence). CDR3 DNA: TGTGCCAGTGCCCACGAGAGAGGCACAGATACGCAGTATTTT. Protein: CASAHERGTDTQYF.

This clone was recorded a few times. CDR3 coding DNA: TGTGCCAGCACCCCTCTTAGTGGGCCCTACGAGCAGTACTTC. Its protein is CASTPLSGPYEQYF. The chain employs TRBV6-5 and TRBJ2-7, with D unclear. Germline-derived CDR1 and CDR2 are MNHEY and SVGAGI. Deletions cut 7 bases from V and 2 bases from J, with 15 bases between. CDR3 length: 14 amino acids.